This T cell receptor (beta chain) was sequenced for a study of metastatic and nonmetastatic thyroid tumors. There were no patients who had received any treatment before thyroid surgery. By sample fraction, this clone is medium-sized (0.01 to 0.1%). The V gene's germline CDR1 is MNHNS and CDR2 SASEGT. The CDR3 runs to 11 residues. Trimming cost V 6 bases and J 2 bases, with 5 bases left between them. Using MiXCR, TCRdb reanalyzed the PCR reads. Of roughly 24,000 clones detected, less than 20% appear once; the ten largest clones hold about 2.9%. The sequencing input was adjacent normal tissue. The gene calls are TRBV6-1 and TRBJ2-7; no clear D. This clonotype originated in a male donor with papillary thyroid cancer or a benign thyroid nodule (not recorded which). Some clones in this sample may be carry-over from other donors' samples. CDR3 coding DNA: TGTGCCAGCAGGCTCCCCTACGAGCAGTACGTC. Its protein is CASRLPYEQYV.